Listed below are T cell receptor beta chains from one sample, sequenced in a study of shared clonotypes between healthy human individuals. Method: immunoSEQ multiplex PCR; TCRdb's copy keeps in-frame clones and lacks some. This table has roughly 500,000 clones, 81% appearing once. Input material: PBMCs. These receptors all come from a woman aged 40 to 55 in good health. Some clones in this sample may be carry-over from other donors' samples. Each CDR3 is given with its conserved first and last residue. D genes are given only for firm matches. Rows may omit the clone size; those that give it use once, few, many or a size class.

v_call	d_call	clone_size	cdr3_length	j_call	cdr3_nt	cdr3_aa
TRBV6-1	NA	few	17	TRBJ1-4	TGTGCCAGCAGTGAACAGAGGATAGAGAGCTTTAATGAAAAACTGTTTTTT	CASSEQRIESFNEKLFF
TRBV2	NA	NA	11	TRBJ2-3	TGTGCCAGCAGTAAAGCAGATACGCAGTATTTT	CASSKADTQYF
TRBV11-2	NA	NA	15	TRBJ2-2	TGTGCCAGCAGCCCCAGGACTGATAACACCGGGGAGCTGTTTTTT	CASSPRTDNTGELFF
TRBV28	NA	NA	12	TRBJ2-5	TGTGCCAGCAGCACCCCCACAGAGACCCAGTACTTC	CASSTPTETQYF
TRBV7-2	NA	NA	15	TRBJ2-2	TGTGCCACCTTATTTCTACCACCGAACACCGGGGAGCTGTTTTTT	CATLFLPPNTGELFF
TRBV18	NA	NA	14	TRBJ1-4	TGTGCCAGCTCACCCCTCGGGAAGGTGGAAAAACTGTTTTTT	CASSPLGKVEKLFF
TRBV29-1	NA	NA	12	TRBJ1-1	TGCAGCGTTGGGGAACCTAGCACTGAAGCTTTCTTT	CSVGEPSTEAFF
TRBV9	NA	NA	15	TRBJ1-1	TGTGCCAGCAGCATCCAGACAGGAATAGTATCCGAAGCTTTCTTT	CASSIQTGIVSEAFF
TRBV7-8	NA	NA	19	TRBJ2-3	TGTGCCAGCAGCCCCGAGGGGGCGGGAGTCGTAGGCGGCACAGATACGCAGTATTTT	CASSPEGAGVVGGTDTQYF
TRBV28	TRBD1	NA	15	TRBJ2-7	TGTGCCAGCAGTTTAAGGGGACAGGGGAGGTACGAGCAGTACTTC	CASSLRGQGRYEQYF
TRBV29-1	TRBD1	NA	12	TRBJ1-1	TGCAGCGTCAGGGGGCAATACACTGAAGCTTTCTTT	CSVRGQYTEAFF
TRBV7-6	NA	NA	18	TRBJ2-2	TGTGCCAGCAGCTTAGGCTCCGGGGGAGCTACGAACACCGGGGAGCTGTTTTTT	CASSLGSGGATNTGELFF
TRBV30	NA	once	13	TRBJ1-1	TGTGCCTGGGGGGACGGGAGGGACACTGAAGCTTTCTTT	CAWGDGRDTEAFF
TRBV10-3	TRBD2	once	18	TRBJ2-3	TGTGCCATCAGTGAGCGCCCCGAGCGGGACCTTCCCACAGATACGCAGTATTTT	CAISERPERDLPTDTQYF
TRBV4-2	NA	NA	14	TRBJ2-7	TGTGCCAGCAGCCAAGCTGGTTCCAGGAGGGAGCAGTACTTC	CASSQAGSRREQYF
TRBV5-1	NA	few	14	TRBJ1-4	TGCGCCAGCAGCCAAGCTGCAACTAATGAAAAACTGTTTTTT	CASSQAATNEKLFF
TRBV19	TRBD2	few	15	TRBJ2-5	TGTGCCAGTAGTATAGTACGGGAGGGCCGGGAGACCCAGTACTTC	CASSIVREGRETQYF
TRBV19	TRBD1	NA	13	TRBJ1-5	TGTGCCAGTAGTAGACAGGGTGGGCAGCCCCAGCATTTT	CASSRQGGQPQHF
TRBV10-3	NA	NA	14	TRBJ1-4	TGTGCCATCAGTGTGGAGGGGCAGGATGAAAAACTGTTTTTT	CAISVEGQDEKLFF
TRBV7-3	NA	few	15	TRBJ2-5	TGTGCCAGCAGCCCTTCCGACCAAGGGGTAGAGACCCAGTACTTC	CASSPSDQGVETQYF
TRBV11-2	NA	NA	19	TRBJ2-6	TGTGCCAGCAGCTTCACCTCACCAAGTACAGGGTCTGGGGCCAACGTCCTGACTTTC	CASSFTSPSTGSGANVLTF
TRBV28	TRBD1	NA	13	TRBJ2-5	TGTGCCAGCAGTCGGACAGGGGAAGAGACCCAGTACTTC	CASSRTGEETQYF
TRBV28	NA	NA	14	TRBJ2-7	TGTGCCAGCAGTTTTCAGCGATCTTCGGGCGAGCAGTACTTC	CASSFQRSSGEQYF
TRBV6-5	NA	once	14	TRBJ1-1	TGTGCCAGCAGTTACACCGGACGGAACACTGAAGCTTTCTTT	CASSYTGRNTEAFF
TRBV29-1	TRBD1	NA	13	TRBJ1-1	TGCAGCGGGCGACAGGGGATGAACACTGAAGCTTTCTTT	CSGRQGMNTEAFF
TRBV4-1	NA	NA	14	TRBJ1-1	TGCGCCACGCGAGGACTGCTCCGAAACACTGAAGCTTTCTTT	CATRGLLRNTEAFF
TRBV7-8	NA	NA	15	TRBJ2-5	TGTGCCAGCAGTACAGCTCGCAGGGCCCGAGAGACCCAGTACTTC	CASSTARRARETQYF
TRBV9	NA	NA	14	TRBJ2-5	TGTGCCAGCAGCGCCAGGGGTAGGGGAGAGACCCAGTACTTC	CASSARGRGETQYF
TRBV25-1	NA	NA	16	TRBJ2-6	TGTGCCAGCAGTGTACCCAGCCGCGGTGGGGCCAACGTCCTGACTTTC	CASSVPSRGGANVLTF
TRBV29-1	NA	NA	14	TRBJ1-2	TGCAGCGTTGACTGCGTAGGGACGAACTATGGCTACACCTTC	CSVDCVGTNYGYTF
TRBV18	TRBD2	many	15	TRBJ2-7	TGTGCCAGCTCACCAGGACTAGCGGGAACCTACGAGCAGTACTTC	CASSPGLAGTYEQYF
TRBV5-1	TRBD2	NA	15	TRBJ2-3	TGCGCCAGCAGCGGACTAGCGGGGGACACAGATACGCAGTATTTT	CASSGLAGDTDTQYF
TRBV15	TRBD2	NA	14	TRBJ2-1	TGTGCCACCAGCAGAGATATAGCGGGGAACGAGCAGTTCTTC	CATSRDIAGNEQFF
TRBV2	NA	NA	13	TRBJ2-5	TGTGCCAGCAGTTACCCCGGGGGAGAGACCCAGTACTTC	CASSYPGGETQYF
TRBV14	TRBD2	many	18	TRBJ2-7	TGTGCCAGCAGCCACCGGAAAAAAGCGGGAGCCCCCCTGGGCGAGCAGTACTTC	CASSHRKKAGAPLGEQYF
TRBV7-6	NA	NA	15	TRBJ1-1	TGTGCCAGCAGCCTAGGAGGGATCATGAACACTGAAGCTTTCTTT	CASSLGGIMNTEAFF
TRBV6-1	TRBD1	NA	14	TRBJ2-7	TGTGCCAGCAGTGACAGGGTAGGGGGCTACGGGCAGTACTTC	CASSDRVGGYGQYF
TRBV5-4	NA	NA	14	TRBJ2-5	TGTGCCAGCAGCTTGTTGGGCAGCCAAGAGACCCAGTACTTC	CASSLLGSQETQYF